The 23 T cell receptor beta chains given below trace back to one sample, sequenced in a study of T cell responses to AZD1222 COVID-19 vaccine. Produced via immunoSEQ multiplex PCR; TCRdb's table is partial and in-frame only. The sample yields roughly 60,000 clones, 70% to 90% seen once. The sample consisted of peripheral blood, taken on day 0 of AZD1222 vaccination. The receptors stem from an adult in good health.

CDR3 sequence (DNA): TGTGCCATCAGTGAGTCGTTAGGACAGGGCCAACGAAATGGCTACACCTTC. This sequence encodes CAISESLGQGQRNGYTF. The chain links TRBV10-3 to TRBJ1-2; 8 bases fit TRBD1. Germline CDR1 and CDR2: ENHRY and SYGVKD. After removal of 0 bases from V and 6 bases from J, the junction contained 12 bases not matched to a gene. The CDR3 runs 17 residues.

The genes are TRBV15 and TRBJ2-7, with D maybe TRBD1 (5 bases). Germline CDR1 is LNHNV and CDR2 is YYDKDF (reference sequence). There are 13 residues in the CDR3. The V end was cut by 4 bases, the J end by 3 bases, with 10 bases between. The CDR3 nucleotides read TGTGCCACCAGCATGGCAGGGATCTACGAGCAGTACTTC. Translated: CATSMAGIYEQYF.

This clone was seen only once. The chain uses TRBV6-4 and TRBJ2-4; 7 bases map to TRBD2. The CDR3 has 16 amino acids. With V trimmed by 5 bases and J by 6 bases, 13 bases remained unmatched. CDR1 and CDR2 (germline): MRHNA, SNTAGT. CDR3 sequence (DNA): TGTGCCAGCAGTTCGAGACAGTTGTGGGGGGGAAACATTCAGTACTTC. Translated, it gives CASSSRQLWGGNIQYF.

This clone has a single count. J is TRBJ1-1 and V is TRBV3-1 (or the pseudogene TRBV3-2); D gene uncertain. This CDR3 contains 13 residues. V was shortened by 4 bases and J by 0 bases, with 6 bases between the two germline ends. Germline lookup yields CDR1 LGHDT and CDR2 YNNKEL (reference sequence). This CDR3 is CASSRGMNTEAFF. The CDR3, as DNA: TGTGCCAGCAGCCGAGGGATGAACACTGAAGCTTTCTTT.

This clone was recorded once. The chain couples TRBV19 to TRBJ1-1; D might be TRBD1 (5 bases). Germline V gene sequence: CDR1 LNHDA, CDR2 SQIVND (reference sequence). This CDR3 has 15 residues. Trimming shortened V by 1 base and J by 2 bases, and 11 bases separated the two germline ends. This chain's CDR3 is CASSIGGTVNTEAFF. CDR3 coding DNA: TGTGCCAGTAGTATAGGGGGGACGGTCAACACTGAAGCTTTCTTT.

CDR3 residues: CASSEAVEFGEQFF. In nucleotides, the CDR3 is TGTGCCAGCAGTGAAGCGGTCGAGTTTGGGGAGCAGTTCTTC. The rearrangement uses TRBV6-1 and TRBJ2-1; no clear D gene. Looked up from germline, CDR1 is MNHNS and CDR2 is SASEGT. Trimming took off 0 bases at V and 10 bases at J, with 13 bases between the two ends. CDR3 length equals 14 residues.

The chain has TRBV29-1 and TRBJ1-1; D is possibly TRBD1 (5 bases). There are 13 residues in the CDR3. Germline V lookup: CDR1 SQVTM, CDR2 ANQGSEA. Trimming removed 7 bases at V and 1 base at J, with 13 bases between. The CDR3 reads CSASRTSNTEAFF. The CDR3, as DNA: TGCAGCGCCTCACGGACATCGAACACTGAAGCTTTCTTT.

The V gene is TRBV7-3, the J gene TRBJ2-1; 10 positions agree with TRBD2. V was pared by 1 base and J by 2 bases, with 2 bases of the junction left unmatched. CDR3 length equals 16 residues. CDR1 is SGHTA and CDR2 is FQGTGA in the germline V gene. CDR3 protein: CASSLRTSGAYNEQFF. CDR3 DNA sequence: TGTGCCAGCAGCTTAAGGACTAGCGGCGCCTACAATGAGCAGTTCTTC. Supplemented by reference TRBV7-3 and TRBJ2-1, the full variable domain reads GAGVSQTPSNKVTEKGKYVELRCDPISGHTALYWYRQSLGQGPEFLIYFQGTGAADDSGLPNDRFFAVRPEGSVSTLKIQRTERGDSAVYLCASSLRTSGAYNEQFFGPGTRLTVL.

The chain links TRBV19 to TRBJ1-1; the D is unclear. The CDR3 is 12 residues long. Trimming stripped 6 bases from V and 7 bases from J, with 12 bases between. Germline V gives CDR1 LNHDA, CDR2 SQIVND (reference sequence). CDR3 bases: TGTGCCAGTAGAACCCGGGAAATTGAAGCTTTCTTT. This translates into CASRTREIEAFF.

This chain links TRBV15 with TRBJ1-4; maybe TRBD1 (5 bases). Germline CDR1 LNHNV, CDR2 YYDKDF (reference sequence). The CDR3 contains 15 residues. V lost 6 bases and J 0 bases, leaving 11 bases between the germline ends. This CDR3 reads CATRAGDATNEKLFF. In nucleotides, the CDR3 is TGTGCCACCAGGGCGGGGGATGCAACTAATGAAAAACTGTTTTTT.

The chain recombines TRBV6-1 with TRBJ1-6; tentatively, D is TRBD1 (5 bases). Germline V lookup: CDR1 MNHNS, CDR2 SASEGT. V was pared by 3 bases and J by 9 bases, with 12 bases between. This CDR3 has 14 amino acids. DNA for the CDR3: TGTGCCAGCAGTGAGAACCTCAGGGTTTCACCCCTCCACTTT. As protein: CASSENLRVSPLHF.

This clone appeared a single time. The chain couples TRBV29-1 to TRBJ2-7, with D perhaps TRBD1 (6 bases). With 6 bases removed from V and 1 base from J, the gap between germline ends came to 16 bases. The CDR3 has 14 residues. Germline V gives CDR1 SQVTM, CDR2 ANQGSEA. The CDR3 DNA reads as TGCAGCGTCGAGGTGGGGGCCGGATCCTACGAGCAGTACTTC. The encoded protein is CSVEVGAGSYEQYF.

The J gene is TRBJ2-3, the V gene TRBV30; 13 positions match TRBD2. The CDR3 loop spans 17 amino acids. With V trimmed by 2 bases and J by 1 base, 6 bases remained unmatched. Germline V lookup: CDR1 GTSNPN, CDR2 SVGIG (reference sequence). CDR3 coding DNA: TGTGCCTGGAGTCCACTCGGACTAGCGGGGGGCACAGATACGCAGTATTTT. Amino acid sequence: CAWSPLGLAGGTDTQYF. Complete variable domain (other parts from reference TRBV30 and TRBJ2-3): SQTIHQWPATLVQPVGSPLSLECTVEGTSNPNLYWYRQAAGRGLQLLFYSVGIGQISSEVPQNLSASRPQDRQFILSSKKLLLSDSGFYLCAWSPLGLAGGTDTQYFGPGTRLTVL.

The rearrangement joins TRBV2 to TRBJ1-2; D remains unclear. Germline-derived CDR1 and CDR2 are SNHLY and FYNNEI. Trimming took 3 bases from V and 1 from J, leaving 9 bases between them. This CDR3 is built from 14 residues. CDR3 nucleotides: TGTGCCAGCAGTGATCAGGTCCTTAACTATGGCTACACCTTC. Residues: CASSDQVLNYGYTF.

This chain uses TRBV5-1 with TRBJ2-3; TRBD1 agrees at 8 bases. CDR3 length equals 15 residues. Germline CDR1 is SGHRS and CDR2 is YFSETQ. V lost 4 bases and J lost 3; bases outside the gene matches: 7. This CDR3 reads CASSIGQGMTDTQYF. CDR3 coding DNA: TGCGCCAGCAGCATAGGACAGGGAATGACAGATACGCAGTATTTT.

This clone was counted a single time. CDR3 protein: CASSVGRGGMNTEAFF. The CDR3 coding sequence is TGTGCCAGCAGCGTGGGTAGAGGGGGCATGAACACTGAAGCTTTCTTT. The gene calls are TRBV9 and TRBJ1-1, with 7 bases matching TRBD1. V shed 2 bases, J shed 0 bases, and the junction held 7 bases outside the gene matches. CDR3 length equals 16 residues. CDR1 and CDR2 (germline): SGDLS, YYNGEE.

V gene TRBV19 combines with J gene TRBJ1-2; perhaps TRBD1 as D (5 bases). Per germline, CDR1 LNHDA and CDR2 SQIVND (reference sequence). This CDR3 comprises 14 residues. Trimming stripped 4 bases from V and 3 bases from J, with 12 bases between. CDR3 sequence reads: CASSNPGTDYGYTF. In nucleotides, the CDR3 is TGTGCCAGTAGTAACCCGGGGACTGACTATGGCTACACCTTC.

The genes are TRBV11-2 and TRBJ1-4; 8 nucleotides agree with TRBD1. Losses at the gene ends were 6 bases for V and 8 bases for J; bases not matched to a gene: 11. Germline V gene data show CDR1 as SGHAT and CDR2 as FQNNGV. This CDR3 spans 15 amino acids. The CDR3 region is CASSLDRVREEKLFF. The CDR3 region has the DNA TGTGCCAGCAGTCTGGACAGGGTTCGAGAGGAAAAACTGTTTTTT.

The chain uses TRBV30 and TRBJ1-2, with D unresolved. The V end was cut by 4 bases, the J end by 8 bases, with 5 bases between. Germline assignment: CDR1 GTSNPN and CDR2 SVGIG (reference sequence). The CDR3 spans 9 residues. CDR3 DNA: TGTGCCTGGATCGAAGGCTACACCTTC. Translating it yields CAWIEGYTF.

The chain links TRBV3-1 (or the pseudogene TRBV3-2) to TRBJ2-6; D remains ambiguous. The CDR3 has 16 amino acids. CDR1 is LGHDT, CDR2 YNNKEL, per germline (reference sequence). Between the trimmed V and J ends, which lost 0 bases and 1 base, there was a span of 7 bases. The CDR3 here is CASSQDITSGANVLTF. CDR3 coding DNA: TGTGCCAGCAGCCAAGATATCACTTCTGGGGCCAACGTCCTGACTTTC.

This clone was picked up one time. This sequence joins TRBV11-2 and TRBJ2-7; D is perhaps TRBD1 (6 bases). The germline CDR1 and CDR2 sequences are SGHAT and FQNNGV. V was shortened by 2 bases and J by 6 bases, with 17 bases between the two germline ends. The CDR3 loop spans 15 amino acids. As DNA, the CDR3 is TGTGCCAGCAGCTTATCTTGGACAGCATCGATCGAGCAGTACTTC. Its protein product is CASSLSWTASIEQYF.

J is TRBJ1-2 and V is TRBV7-9; the D is unclear. Trimming left V 0 bases short and J 0 bases short, with 8 bases between. The CDR3 covers 15 residues. Germline V gene lookup returns CDR1 SEHNR and CDR2 FQNEAQ (reference sequence). The CDR3 sequence: CASSLAGGSNYGYTF. The CDR3 region has the DNA TGTGCCAGCAGCTTAGCAGGCGGGTCTAACTATGGCTACACCTTC.

V usage is TRBV3-1 (or the pseudogene TRBV3-2) and J usage is TRBJ1-4, with 9 bases that match TRBD1. The CDR3 has 13 residues. J gave up 7 bases and V 4 bases, and 1 base lay outside the gene matches. Germline CDR1 LGHDT, CDR2 YNNKEL (reference sequence). In DNA form, the CDR3 reads TGTGCCAGCAGCCGACAGGGGGGTGAAAAACTGTTTTTT. This sequence encodes CASSRQGGEKLFF.